Shown below are 9 T cell receptor beta chains from a single sample sequenced in a study of T cells in Graves' hyperthyroidism and ophthalmopathy. Regions amplified from RNA transcripts were the TCR beta CDR3 regions. During a first-round RT-PCR of the TCR CDR3, the HTBI primer set was used. TCRdb re-analysed the multiplex PCR reads in MiXCR, keeping a single row per CDR3 protein. The sample includes approximately 330,000 distinct CDR3 sequences, around 20% seen only once; the top ten take 50%. Sequencing was carried out using blood. These receptors were collected from a woman aged 50 to 60 with Graves' hyperthyroidism.

The chain couples TRBV6-2 or TRBV6-3 to TRBJ1-2; 10 bases line up with TRBD1. The CDR3 contains 14 residues. Germline trimming cut 8 bases from V and 5 bases from J; bases unmatched to any gene: 8. The germline V gene encodes CDR1 MNHEY and CDR2 SVGEGT. CDR3 nucleotide sequence: TGTGCCAGCGGGGGGACAGGGGACAAGTATGGCTACACCTTC. Translated, it gives CASGGTGDKYGYTF.

This clonotype was recorded at least ten times. This chain connects TRBV20-1 to TRBJ2-3, with a tentative D call TRBD2 (6 bases). Germline V gene data show CDR1 as DFQATT and CDR2 as SNEGSKA (reference sequence). V shed 0 bases and J shed 0 bases, with 10 bases lying between them. The CDR3 extends over 15 amino acids. The CDR3 reads CSARDPGLSTDTQYF. For the CDR3, the DNA is TGCAGTGCTAGAGATCCGGGACTTAGCACAGATACGCAGTATTTT.

There are a few counts of this clonotype. The rearrangement joins TRBV10-3 to TRBJ1-3; D ambiguous. The CDR3 runs to 14 residues. Trimming pared 4 bases from V and 0 bases from J, leaving 7 bases between. Germline assignment: CDR1 ENHRY and CDR2 SYGVKD. The CDR3 is CAISVQSSGNTIYF. In DNA, the CDR3 is TGTGCCATCAGTGTCCAAAGCTCTGGAAACACCATATATTTT.

This clonotype was detected ten times or more. The chain recombines TRBV6-2 or TRBV6-3 with TRBJ2-5; TRBD1 matches 7 bases. There are 13 residues in the CDR3. Trimming at V came to 5 bases and at J to 2 bases, leaving 2 bases not matched to a gene. Germline V gene data show CDR1 as MNHEY and CDR2 as SVGEGT. The CDR3 region is CASSRGPQETQYF. Written as DNA, the CDR3 is TGTGCCAGCAGTAGGGGGCCACAAGAGACCCAGTACTTC.

Many counts were recorded for this clonotype. The chain uses TRBV6-1 and TRBJ1-1; D perhaps matches TRBD1 (6 bases). The V gene lost 4 bases and the J gene lost 6 bases, with 12 bases spanning the gap. Germline V gene lookup returns CDR1 MNHNS and CDR2 SASEGT. The CDR3 loop spans 13 amino acids. CDR3 sequence reads: CASSAGQWAEAFF. CDR3 DNA: TGTGCCAGCAGTGCCGGACAGTGGGCTGAAGCTTTCTTT.

This clonotype was detected many times. The rearrangement uses TRBV20-1 and TRBJ2-7; TRBD2 matches 9 bases. Germline CDR1 is DFQATT and CDR2 is SNEGSKA (reference sequence). V gave up 4 bases and J gave up 9 bases; unmatched junction bases: 1. The CDR3 is 10 residues long. CDR3 in amino acids: CSAIAGAQYF. CDR3 DNA sequence: TGCAGTGCTATAGCGGGGGCGCAGTACTTC.

This chain's CDR3 is CASSEAIRTGENTGELFF. DNA of the CDR3: TGTGCCAGCAGTGAAGCGATCAGGACAGGGGAAAACACCGGGGAGCTGTTTTTT. The genes are TRBV2 and TRBJ2-2, with 9 bases fitting TRBD1. This CDR3 is built from 18 residues. CDR1 is SNHLY and CDR2 is FYNNEI in the germline V gene. The trim removed 0 bases at V and 2 bases at J, leaving 7 bases unmatched. Together with reference TRBV2 and TRBJ2-2, the CDR3 gives the full variable domain: EPEVTQTPSHQVTQMGQEVILRCVPISNHLYFYWYRQILGQKVEFLVSFYNNEISEKSEIFDDQFSVERPDGSNFTLKIRSTKLEDSAMYFCASSEAIRTGENTGELFFGEGSRLTVL.

In its sample, this clonotype was seen a few times. The chain joins TRBV7-9 to TRBJ1-2; TRBD1 is a possible D gene (6 bases). This CDR3 is 13 amino acids long. CDR1 SEHNR and CDR2 FQNEAQ come from the germline V gene (reference sequence). V was pared by 4 bases and J by 6 bases, with 12 bases between. CDR3 sequence (DNA): TGTGCCAGCAGCTCCGGGACATTCGATGGCTACACCTTC. This codes for CASSSGTFDGYTF.

This clonotype has a count of ten or more. The gene calls are TRBV7-2 and TRBJ2-1, with 12 bases that match TRBD2. Germline lookup yields CDR1 SGHTA and CDR2 FQGNSA. V trimming: 2 bases; J trimming: 7 bases; junction bases outside the gene matches: 9. The CDR3 extends over 17 amino acids. For the CDR3, the DNA is TGTGCCAGCAGCTTAAACGTTCGGCTAGCGGGGGGGAATGAGCAGTTCTTC. Translated, it gives CASSLNVRLAGGNEQFF. Full variable domain (missing parts from reference TRBV7-2 and TRBJ2-1): GAGVSQSPSNKVTEKGKDVELRCDPISGHTALYWYRQSLGQGLEFLIYFQGNSAPDKSGLPSDRFSAERTGGSVSTLTIQRTQQEDSAVYLCASSLNVRLAGGNEQFFGPGTRLTVL.